A selection of T cell receptor beta chains follows, all from one sample in a study of T cell changes during pregnancy in multiple sclerosis. TCRdb's table, derived via immunoSEQ multiplex PCR, lists solely in-frame clones and lacks some. The sample yields fewer than 140,000 clones, roughly nine tenths seen once. The material was peripheral blood, obtained before pregnancy. Every receptor here comes from a female donor with multiple sclerosis, enrolled in a pregnancy study. Both conserved end residues are trimmed from each CDR3.

V: TRBV15; J: TRBJ2-3; CDR3: ATSRVGLAGRPTDTQY
V: TRBV18; J: TRBJ2-5; CDR3: ASSPRSRESLGETQY
V: TRBV5-4; J: TRBJ2-5; CDR3: ASRAWGEKETQY
V: TRBV4-3; J: TRBJ1-5; CDR3: ASSQGRRLNQPQH
V: TRBV5-8; J: TRBJ1-3; CDR3: ASSQTQDRSYGNTIY
V: TRBV7-3; J: TRBJ1-1; CDR3: ASSLKVMGLCFMNTEAF
V: TRBV5-1; J: TRBJ2-2; CDR3: ASSLGGQGVPGELF
V: TRBV6-6; J: TRBJ2-5; CDR3: ASSQQETQY
V: TRBV6-6; J: TRBJ1-5; CDR3: ASSLDSPNQPQH
V: TRBV7-2; J: TRBJ2-7; CDR3: ASSPGITRRNEQY
V: TRBV19; J: TRBJ1-5; CDR3: ASEDRITYSNQPQH
V: TRBV27; J: TRBJ2-2; CDR3: ASSTLAGGASGELF
V: TRBV27; J: TRBJ1-5; CDR3: ASRLGTGSRQPQH
V: TRBV7-7; J: TRBJ2-5; CDR3: ASSFAGPQETQY
V: TRBV5-6; J: TRBJ1-2; CDR3: ASSLDRGRDNYGYT
V: TRBV30; J: TRBJ2-1; CDR3: ACTPRGGHEQF
V: TRBV5-4; J: TRBJ1-5; CDR3: ASSPTGSNQPQH
V: TRBV5-8; J: TRBJ2-7; CDR3: ASSFAGTSGGAYEQY
V: TRBV10-3; J: TRBJ2-3; CDR3: AIKGQGGGDTQY
V: TRBV5-1; J: TRBJ1-2; CDR3: ASSLGQLDYGYT
V: TRBV6-6; J: TRBJ1-2; CDR3: ASSYPTGQAGFST
V: TRBV7-8; J: TRBJ2-2; CDR3: ASSYPGEVTGELF
V: TRBV11-2; J: TRBJ1-1; CDR3: ASSLGGPEAF
V: TRBV5-6; J: TRBJ2-1; CDR3: ASSSIGDEQF
V: TRBV6-1; J: TRBJ2-7; CDR3: ASESGLAGGEEQY
V: TRBV30; J: TRBJ1-1; CDR3: AWSSVNTEAF
V: TRBV2; J: TRBJ1-2; CDR3: ASSSQQNYGYT
V: TRBV5-4; J: TRBJ2-3; CDR3: ASSLNREDTQY
V: TRBV9; J: TRBJ1-3; CDR3: ASSVGGQGTGNTIY
V: TRBV7-6; J: TRBJ1-1; CDR3: ASSLQGGTEAF
V: TRBV6-1; J: TRBJ1-1; CDR3: ASSGPNPGGKRYTEAF
V: TRBV4-3; J: TRBJ2-6; CDR3: ASSQAGAGANVLT